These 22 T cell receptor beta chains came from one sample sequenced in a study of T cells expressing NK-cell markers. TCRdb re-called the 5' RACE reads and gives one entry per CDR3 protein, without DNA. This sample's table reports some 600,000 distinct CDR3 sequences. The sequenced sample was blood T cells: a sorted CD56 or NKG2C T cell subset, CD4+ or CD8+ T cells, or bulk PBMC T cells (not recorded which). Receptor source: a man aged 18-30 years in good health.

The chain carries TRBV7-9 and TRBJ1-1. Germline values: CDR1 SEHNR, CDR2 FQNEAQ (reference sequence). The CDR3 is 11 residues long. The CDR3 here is CASSLALEAFF.

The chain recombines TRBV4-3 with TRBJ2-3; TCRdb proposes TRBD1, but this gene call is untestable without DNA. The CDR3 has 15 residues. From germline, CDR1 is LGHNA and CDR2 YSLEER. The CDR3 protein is CASSLTPAAPSTQYF.

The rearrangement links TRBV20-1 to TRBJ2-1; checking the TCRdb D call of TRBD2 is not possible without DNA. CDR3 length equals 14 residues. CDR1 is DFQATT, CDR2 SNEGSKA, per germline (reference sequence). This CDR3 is CSGDYRRTYNEQFF.

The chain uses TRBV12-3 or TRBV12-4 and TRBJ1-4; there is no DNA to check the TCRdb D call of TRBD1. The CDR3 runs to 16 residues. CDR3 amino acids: CASSLTGAATNEKLFF.

The CDR3 loop is CAVRGTEFNSPLHF. V and J are TRBV25-1 and TRBJ1-6; TCRdb calls TRBD1, which cannot be checked without DNA. The CDR3 is 14 amino acids. The V gene's germline CDR1 is MGHDK and CDR2 SYGVNS.

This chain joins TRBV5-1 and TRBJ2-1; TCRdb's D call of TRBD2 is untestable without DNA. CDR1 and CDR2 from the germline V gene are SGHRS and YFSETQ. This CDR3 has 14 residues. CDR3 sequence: CASSREGRINEQFF.

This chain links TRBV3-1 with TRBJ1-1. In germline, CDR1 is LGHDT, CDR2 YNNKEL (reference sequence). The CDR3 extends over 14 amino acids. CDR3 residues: CASSPSAGNTEAFF.

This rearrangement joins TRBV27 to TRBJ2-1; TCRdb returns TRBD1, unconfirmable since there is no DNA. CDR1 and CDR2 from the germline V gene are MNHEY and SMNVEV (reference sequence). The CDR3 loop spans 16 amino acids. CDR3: CASSLSGTNIYNEQFF.

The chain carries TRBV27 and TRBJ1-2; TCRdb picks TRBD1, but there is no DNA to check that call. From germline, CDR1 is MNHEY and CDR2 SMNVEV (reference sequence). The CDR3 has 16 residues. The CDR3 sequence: CASRPDIVSLGYGYTF.

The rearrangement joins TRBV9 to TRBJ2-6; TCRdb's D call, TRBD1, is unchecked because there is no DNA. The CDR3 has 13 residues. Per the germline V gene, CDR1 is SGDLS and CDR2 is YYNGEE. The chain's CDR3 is CASSRGPANVLTF.

The CDR3 loop is CATEKAEPNTGELFF. The chain uses TRBV15 and TRBJ2-2. CDR1 LNHNV and CDR2 YYDKDF come from the germline V gene (reference sequence). This CDR3 is 15 amino acids long.

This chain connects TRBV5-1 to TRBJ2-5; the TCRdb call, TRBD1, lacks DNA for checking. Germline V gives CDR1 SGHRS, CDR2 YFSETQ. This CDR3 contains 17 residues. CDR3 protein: CASRPTGNWGGLETQYF.

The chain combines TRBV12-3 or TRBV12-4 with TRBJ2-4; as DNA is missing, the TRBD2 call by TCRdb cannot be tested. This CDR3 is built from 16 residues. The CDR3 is CASSLLGEWTKNIQYF.

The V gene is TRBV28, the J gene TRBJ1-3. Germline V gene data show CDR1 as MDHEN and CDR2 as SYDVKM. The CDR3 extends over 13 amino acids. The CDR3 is CASMRSNGNTIYF.

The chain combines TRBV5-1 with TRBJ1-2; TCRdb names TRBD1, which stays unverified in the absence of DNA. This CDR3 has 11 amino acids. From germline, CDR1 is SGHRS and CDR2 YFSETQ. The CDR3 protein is CASSFQGASTF. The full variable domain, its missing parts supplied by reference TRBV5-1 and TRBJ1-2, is KAGVTQTPRYLIKTRGQQVTLSCSPISGHRSVSWYQQTPGQGLQFLFEYFSETQRNKGNFPGRFSGRQFSNSRSEMNVSTLELGDSALYLCASSFQGASTFGSGTRLTVV.

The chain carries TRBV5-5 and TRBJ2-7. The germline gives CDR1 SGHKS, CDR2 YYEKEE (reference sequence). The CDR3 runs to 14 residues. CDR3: CASSLFSADYEQYF.

The CDR3 loop reads CASSRRLAADNEQFF. The chain links TRBV4-3 to TRBJ2-1; the D gene TCRdb calls, TRBD2, cannot be checked with no DNA. From germline, CDR1 is LGHNA and CDR2 YSLEER. The CDR3 loop spans 15 amino acids.

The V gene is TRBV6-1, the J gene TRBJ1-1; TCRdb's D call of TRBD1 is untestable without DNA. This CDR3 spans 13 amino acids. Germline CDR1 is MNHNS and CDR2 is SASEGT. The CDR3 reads CASSLRDSTEAFF.

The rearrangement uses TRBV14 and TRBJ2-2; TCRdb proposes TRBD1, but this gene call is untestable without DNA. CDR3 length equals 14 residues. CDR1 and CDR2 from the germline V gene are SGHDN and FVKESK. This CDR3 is CASSPRTFTGELFF.

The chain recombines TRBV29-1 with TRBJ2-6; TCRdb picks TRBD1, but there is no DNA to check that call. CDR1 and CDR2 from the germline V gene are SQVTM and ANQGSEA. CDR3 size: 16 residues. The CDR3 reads CSVRTGGHSGANVLTF.

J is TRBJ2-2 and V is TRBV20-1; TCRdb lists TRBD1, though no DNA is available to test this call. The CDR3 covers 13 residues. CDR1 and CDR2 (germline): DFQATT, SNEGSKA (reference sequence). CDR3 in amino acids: CSAQSRGTGELFF.

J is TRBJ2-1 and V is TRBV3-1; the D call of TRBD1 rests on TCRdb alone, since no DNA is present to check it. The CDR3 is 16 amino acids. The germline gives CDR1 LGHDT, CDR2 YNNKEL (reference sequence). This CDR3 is CASSQVTGQGGNEQFF.